Below are 6 T cell receptor beta chains sequenced from a single sample in a study of T cell responses to AZD1222 COVID-19 vaccine. The repertoire was sequenced with immunoSEQ multiplex PCR; TCRdb's copy has only in-frame clones and lacks some. The data show 180,000 or so clones, about 92% seen once. This material consisted of peripheral blood, taken 28 days after the second AZD1222 dose. Receptor source: an adult who received the AZD1222 COVID-19 vaccine.

The chain joins TRBV6-5 to TRBJ1-1, with D possibly TRBD1 on 5 matching bases. CDR3 length equals 14 residues. Trimming pared 5 bases from V and 3 bases from J, leaving 13 bases between. The germline gives CDR1 MNHEY, CDR2 SVGAGI. The CDR3 coding sequence is TGTGCCAGCAGTAATCCTAGGGGATACACTGAAGCTTTCTTT. This codes for CASSNPRGYTEAFF.

J is TRBJ1-3 and V is TRBV7-9; D is unclear. V was clipped by 1 base and J by 6 bases, with 16 bases between them. The CDR3 has 16 amino acids. Germline V gene data show CDR1 as SEHNR and CDR2 as FQNEAQ (reference sequence). In DNA form, the CDR3 reads TGTGCCAGCAGCTTAGTCGCTGGACCCTTGGAAAACACCATATATTTT. Translation gives CASSLVAGPLENTIYF.

The chain recombines TRBV6-6 with TRBJ1-5; 8 bases fit TRBD1. J lost 6 bases, V lost 6 bases, and 4 bases had no gene match. This CDR3 is 13 amino acids long. From germline, CDR1 is MNHNY and CDR2 SVGAGI (reference sequence). The CDR3 DNA reads TGTGCCAGCAGCTTACAGGGGGGTCAGCCCCAGCATTTT. Protein: CASSLQGGQPQHF.

This chain links TRBV7-2 with TRBJ2-3; 9 nucleotides agree with TRBD1. V was pared by 6 bases and J by 3 bases, with 4 bases of the junction left unmatched. The CDR3 runs to 14 residues. Germline V gene sequence: CDR1 SGHTA, CDR2 FQGNSA. The CDR3 here is CASSWDRVTDTQYF. In DNA, the CDR3 is TGTGCCAGCAGTTGGGACAGGGTTACAGATACGCAGTATTTT.

CDR3 protein: CASSLDTSNQPQHF. CDR3 DNA sequence: TGTGCCAGCAGCTTAGATACGAGCAATCAGCCCCAGCATTTT. This rearrangement joins TRBV7-9 to TRBJ1-5; unclear D gene. Germline V gene sequence: CDR1 SEHNR, CDR2 FQNEAQ (reference sequence). This CDR3 has 14 residues. V was pared by 1 base and J by 1 base, with 5 bases between.

The V and J genes are TRBV2 and TRBJ2-6, with D maybe TRBD2 (5 bases). Trimming cost V 8 bases and J 1 base, with 18 bases left between them. CDR3 size: 17 residues. Germline CDR1 and CDR2: SNHLY and FYNNEI. The CDR3 sequence: CASPRGNSGSGANVLTF. In DNA, the CDR3 is TGTGCCAGCCCACGAGGGAACAGTGGGTCTGGGGCCAACGTCCTGACTTTC. Looking up the rest from reference TRBV2 and TRBJ2-6 gives the full variable domain: EPEVTQTPSHQVTQMGQEVILRCVPISNHLYFYWYRQILGQKVEFLVSFYNNEISEKSEIFDDQFSVERPDGSNFTLKIRSTKLEDSAMYFCASPRGNSGSGANVLTFGAGSRLTVL.